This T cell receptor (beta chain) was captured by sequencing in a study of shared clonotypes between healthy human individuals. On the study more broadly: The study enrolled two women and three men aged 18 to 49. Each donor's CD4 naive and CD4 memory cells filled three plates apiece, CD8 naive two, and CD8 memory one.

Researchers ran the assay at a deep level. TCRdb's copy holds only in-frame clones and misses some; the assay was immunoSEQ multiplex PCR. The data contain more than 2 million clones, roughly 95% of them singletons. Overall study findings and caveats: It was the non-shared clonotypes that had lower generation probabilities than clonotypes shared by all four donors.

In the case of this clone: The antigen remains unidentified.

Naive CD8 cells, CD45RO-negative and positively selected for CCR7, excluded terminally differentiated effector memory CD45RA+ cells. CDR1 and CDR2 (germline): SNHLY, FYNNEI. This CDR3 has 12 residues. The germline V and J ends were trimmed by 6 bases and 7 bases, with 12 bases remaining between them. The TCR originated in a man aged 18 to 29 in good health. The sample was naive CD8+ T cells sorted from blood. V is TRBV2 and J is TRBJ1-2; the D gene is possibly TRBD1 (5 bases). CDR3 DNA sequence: TGTGCCAGCAGGACAGCCTCTAGTGGCTACACCTTC. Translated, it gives CASRTASSGYTF. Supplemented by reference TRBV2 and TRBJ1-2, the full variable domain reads EPEVTQTPSHQVTQMGQEVILRCVPISNHLYFYWYRQILGQKVEFLVSFYNNEISEKSEIFDDQFSVERPDGSNFTLKIRSTKLEDSAMYFCASRTASSGYTFGSGTRLTVV.